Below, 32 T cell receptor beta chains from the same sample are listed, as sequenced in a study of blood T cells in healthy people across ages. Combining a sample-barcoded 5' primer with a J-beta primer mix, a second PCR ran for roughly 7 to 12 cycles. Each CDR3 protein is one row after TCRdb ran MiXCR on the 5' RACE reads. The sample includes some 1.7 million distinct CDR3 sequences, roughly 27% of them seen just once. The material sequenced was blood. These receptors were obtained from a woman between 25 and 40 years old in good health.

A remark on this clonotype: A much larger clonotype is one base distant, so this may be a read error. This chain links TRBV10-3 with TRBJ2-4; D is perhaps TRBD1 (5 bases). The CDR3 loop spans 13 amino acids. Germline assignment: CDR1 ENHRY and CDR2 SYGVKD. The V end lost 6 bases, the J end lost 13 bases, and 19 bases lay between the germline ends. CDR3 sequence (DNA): TGTGCCATCAGGGCAGACAGTAACTACAAGCAGTACTTC. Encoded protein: CAIRADSNYKQYF.

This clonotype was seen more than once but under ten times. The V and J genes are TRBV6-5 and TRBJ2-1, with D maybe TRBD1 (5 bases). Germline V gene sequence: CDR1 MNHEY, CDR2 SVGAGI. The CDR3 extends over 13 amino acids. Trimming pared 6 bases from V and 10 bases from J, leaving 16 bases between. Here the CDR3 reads CASSVPTANEQFF. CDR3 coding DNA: TGTGCCAGCAGCGTCCCGACAGCGAACGAGCAGTTCTTC.

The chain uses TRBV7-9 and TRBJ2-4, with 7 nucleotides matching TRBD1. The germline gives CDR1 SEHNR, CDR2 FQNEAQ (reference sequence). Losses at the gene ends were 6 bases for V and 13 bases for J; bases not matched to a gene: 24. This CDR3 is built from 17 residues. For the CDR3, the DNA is TGTGCCAGCAGGCCAGGGGACAGCGGCCCCTCCTACAATGAGCAGTACTTC. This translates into CASRPGDSGPSYNEQYF.

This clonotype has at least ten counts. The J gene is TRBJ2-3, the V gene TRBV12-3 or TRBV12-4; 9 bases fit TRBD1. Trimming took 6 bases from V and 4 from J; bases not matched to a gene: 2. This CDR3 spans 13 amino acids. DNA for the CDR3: TGTGCCAGCAGACGGACAGGGGCAGATACGCAGTATTTT. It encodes CASRRTGADTQYF.

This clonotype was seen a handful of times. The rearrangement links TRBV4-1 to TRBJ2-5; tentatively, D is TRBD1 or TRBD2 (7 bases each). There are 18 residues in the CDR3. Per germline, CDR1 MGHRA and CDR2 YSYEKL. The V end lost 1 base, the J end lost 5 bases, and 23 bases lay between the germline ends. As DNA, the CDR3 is TGCGCCAGCAGCCAAGGATTAGGGCCAGGGGGGGGGTTGGAGACCCAGTACTTC. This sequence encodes CASSQGLGPGGGLETQYF.

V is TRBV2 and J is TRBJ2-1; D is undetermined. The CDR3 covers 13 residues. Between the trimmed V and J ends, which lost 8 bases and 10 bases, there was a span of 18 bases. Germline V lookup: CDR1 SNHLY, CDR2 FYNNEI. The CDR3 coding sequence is TGTGCCAGCTCAGGTGACCTACGAGCCGAGCAGTTCTTC. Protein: CASSGDLRAEQFF.

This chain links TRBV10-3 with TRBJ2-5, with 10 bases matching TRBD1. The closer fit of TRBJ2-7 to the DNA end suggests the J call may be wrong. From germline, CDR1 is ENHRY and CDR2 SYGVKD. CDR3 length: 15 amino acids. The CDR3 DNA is TGTGCCATCAACGGCGGGGGGACAGGGGAGTACGAGCAGTACTTC. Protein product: CAINGGGTGEYEQYF.

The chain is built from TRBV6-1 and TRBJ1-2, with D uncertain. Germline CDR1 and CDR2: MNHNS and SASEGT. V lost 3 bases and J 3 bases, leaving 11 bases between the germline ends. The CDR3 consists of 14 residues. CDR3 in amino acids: CASSEDLGYYGYTF. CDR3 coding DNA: TGTGCCAGCAGTGAGGATTTGGGATACTATGGCTACACCTTC.

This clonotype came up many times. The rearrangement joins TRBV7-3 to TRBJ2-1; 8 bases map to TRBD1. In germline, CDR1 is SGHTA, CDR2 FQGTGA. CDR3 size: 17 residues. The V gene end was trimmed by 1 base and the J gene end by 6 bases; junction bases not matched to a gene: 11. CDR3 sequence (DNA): TGTGCCAGCAGCTTAAGGCCCGACAGGGGCGACTCCAATGAGCAGTTCTTC. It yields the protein CASSLRPDRGDSNEQFF.

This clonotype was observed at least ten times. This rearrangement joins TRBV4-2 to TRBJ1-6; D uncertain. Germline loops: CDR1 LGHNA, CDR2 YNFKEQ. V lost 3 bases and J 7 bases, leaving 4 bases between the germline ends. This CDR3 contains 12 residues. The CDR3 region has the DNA TGTGCCAGCAGCCAGAGGAATTCACCCCTCCACTTT. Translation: CASSQRNSPLHF.

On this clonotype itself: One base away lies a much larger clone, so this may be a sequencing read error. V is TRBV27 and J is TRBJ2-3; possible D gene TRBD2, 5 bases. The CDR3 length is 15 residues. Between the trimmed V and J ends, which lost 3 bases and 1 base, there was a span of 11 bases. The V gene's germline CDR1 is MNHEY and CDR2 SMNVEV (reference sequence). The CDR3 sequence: CASSLRGSRTDTQYF. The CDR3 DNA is TGTGCCAGCAGTTTGCGCGGGTCACGCACAGATACGCAGTATTTT.

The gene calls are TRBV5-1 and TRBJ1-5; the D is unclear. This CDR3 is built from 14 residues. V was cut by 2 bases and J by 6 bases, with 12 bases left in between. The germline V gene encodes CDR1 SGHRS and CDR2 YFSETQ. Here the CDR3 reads CASSFAGGGQPQHF. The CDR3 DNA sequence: TGCGCCAGCAGCTTCGCGGGTGGAGGTCAGCCCCAGCATTTT.

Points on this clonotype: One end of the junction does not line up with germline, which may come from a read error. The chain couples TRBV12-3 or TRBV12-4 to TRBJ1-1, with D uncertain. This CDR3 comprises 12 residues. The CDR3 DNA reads TGTACCAGCAGTTTATTGGACACTGAAGCTTTCTTT. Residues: CTSSLLDTEAFF.

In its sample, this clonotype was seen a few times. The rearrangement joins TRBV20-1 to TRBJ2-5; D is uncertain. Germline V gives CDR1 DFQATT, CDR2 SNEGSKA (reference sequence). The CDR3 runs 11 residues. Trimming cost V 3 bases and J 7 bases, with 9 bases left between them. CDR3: CSARPTGTQYF. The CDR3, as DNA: TGCAGTGCTAGGCCAACCGGGACCCAGTACTTC.

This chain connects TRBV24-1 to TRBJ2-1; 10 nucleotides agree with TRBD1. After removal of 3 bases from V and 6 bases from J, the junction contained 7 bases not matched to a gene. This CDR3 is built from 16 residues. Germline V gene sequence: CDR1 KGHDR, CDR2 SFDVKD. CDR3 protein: CATSDKGTGVINEQFF. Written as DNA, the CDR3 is TGTGCCACCAGTGATAAAGGGACAGGGGTCATCAATGAGCAGTTCTTC.

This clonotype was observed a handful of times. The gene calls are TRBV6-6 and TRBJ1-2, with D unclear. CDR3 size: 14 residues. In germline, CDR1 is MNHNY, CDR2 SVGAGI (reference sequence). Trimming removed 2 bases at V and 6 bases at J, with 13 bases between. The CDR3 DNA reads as TGTGCCAGCAGTTACGACCCTACAACGGATGGCTACACCTTC. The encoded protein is CASSYDPTTDGYTF.

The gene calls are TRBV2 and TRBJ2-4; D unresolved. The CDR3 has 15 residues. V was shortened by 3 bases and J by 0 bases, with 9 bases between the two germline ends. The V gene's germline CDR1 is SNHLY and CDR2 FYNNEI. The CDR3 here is CASSEFRIAKNIQYF. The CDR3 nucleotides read TGTGCCAGCAGTGAGTTCAGAATAGCCAAAAACATTCAGTACTTC.

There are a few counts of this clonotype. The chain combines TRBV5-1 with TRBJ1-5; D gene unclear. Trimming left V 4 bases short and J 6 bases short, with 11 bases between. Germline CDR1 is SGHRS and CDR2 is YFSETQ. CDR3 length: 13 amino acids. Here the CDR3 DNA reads TGCGCCAGCAGCAAGGGAGGAGGTCAGCCCCAGCATTTT. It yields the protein CASSKGGGQPQHF.

The CDR3 spells CASSLSWGGATSYEQYF. In nucleotides, the CDR3 is TGTGCCAGCAGCTTATCCTGGGGGGGGGCAACATCCTACGAGCAGTACTTC. The chain has TRBV7-2 and TRBJ2-7; D is perhaps TRBD2 (7 bases). The CDR3 is 17 residues long. Trimming pared 2 bases from V and 1 base from J, leaving 18 bases between. Germline loops: CDR1 SGHTA, CDR2 FQGNSA.

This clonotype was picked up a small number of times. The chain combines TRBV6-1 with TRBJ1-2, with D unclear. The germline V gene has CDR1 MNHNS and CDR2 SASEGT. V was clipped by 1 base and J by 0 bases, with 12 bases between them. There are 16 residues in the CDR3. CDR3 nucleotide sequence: TGTGCCAGCAGTGAAGTACTAACGGCCTCTAACTATGGCTACACCTTC. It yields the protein CASSEVLTASNYGYTF.

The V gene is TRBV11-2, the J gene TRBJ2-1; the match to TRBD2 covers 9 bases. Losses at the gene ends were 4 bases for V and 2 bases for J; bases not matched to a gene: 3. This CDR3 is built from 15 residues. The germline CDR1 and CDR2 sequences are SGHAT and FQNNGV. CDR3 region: CASSWSGGTYNEQFF. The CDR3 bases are TGTGCCAGCAGCTGGAGCGGGGGGACCTACAATGAGCAGTTCTTC.

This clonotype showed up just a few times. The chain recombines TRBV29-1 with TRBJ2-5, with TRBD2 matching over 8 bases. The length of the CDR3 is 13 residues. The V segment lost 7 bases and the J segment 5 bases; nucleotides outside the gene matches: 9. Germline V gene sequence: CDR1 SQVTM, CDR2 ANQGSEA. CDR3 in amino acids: CSAPGGGGETQYF. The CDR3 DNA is TGCAGCGCCCCCGGGGGGGGCGGGGAGACCCAGTACTTC.

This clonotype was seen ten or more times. CDR3 residues: CASKDTRSSYEQYF. The CDR3 DNA reads as TGTGCCAGCAAAGACACCAGGAGCTCCTACGAGCAGTACTTC. This chain connects TRBV2 to TRBJ2-7, with D unresolved. Trimming stripped 7 bases from V and 0 bases from J, with 13 bases between. The CDR3 length is 14 residues. In germline, CDR1 is SNHLY, CDR2 FYNNEI.

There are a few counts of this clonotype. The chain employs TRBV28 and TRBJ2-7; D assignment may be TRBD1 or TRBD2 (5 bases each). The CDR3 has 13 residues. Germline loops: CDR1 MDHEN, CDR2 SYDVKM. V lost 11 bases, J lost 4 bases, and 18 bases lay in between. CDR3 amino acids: CACKSGPKYEQYF. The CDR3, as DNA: TGTGCCTGCAAATCGGGGCCAAAGTACGAGCAGTACTTC.

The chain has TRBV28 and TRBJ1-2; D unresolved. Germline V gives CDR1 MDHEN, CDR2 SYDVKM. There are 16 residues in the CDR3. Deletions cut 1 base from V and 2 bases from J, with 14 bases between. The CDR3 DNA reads TGTGCCAGCAGTTTATTGGGCCGCGGGCTGAACTATGGCTACACCTTC. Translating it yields CASSLLGRGLNYGYTF.

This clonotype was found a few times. CDR3 amino acids: CASSCRAGANVLTF. The CDR3 bases are TGTGCCAGCAGCTGCAGGGCTGGGGCCAACGTCCTGACTTTC. The J gene is TRBJ2-6, the V gene TRBV7-2, with D perhaps TRBD1 (5 bases). Trimming pared 4 bases from V and 2 bases from J, leaving 6 bases between. Germline CDR1 reads SGHTA; CDR2 reads FQGNSA. CDR3 length: 14 residues.

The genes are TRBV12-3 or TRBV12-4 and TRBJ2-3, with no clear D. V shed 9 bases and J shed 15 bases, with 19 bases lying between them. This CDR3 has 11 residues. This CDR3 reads CARRLTDAEYF. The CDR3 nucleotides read TGTGCCAGAAGGCTTACAGATGCGGAATATTTT.

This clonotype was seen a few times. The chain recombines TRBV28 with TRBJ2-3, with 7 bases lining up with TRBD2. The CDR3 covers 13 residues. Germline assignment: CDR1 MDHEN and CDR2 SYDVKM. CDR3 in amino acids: CVSSGEASNTQYF. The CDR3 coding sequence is TGTGTCTCGAGCGGGGAAGCTTCAAATACGCAGTATTTT.

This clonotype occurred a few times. The CDR3 bases are TGTGCCAGCAGTTACGTGGGACTAGCGTCTCGCGAGCAGTACTTC. This sequence encodes CASSYVGLASREQYF. The gene calls are TRBV6-5 and TRBJ2-7; TRBD2 aligns across 10 bases. The V gene end was trimmed by 2 bases and the J gene end by 6 bases; junction bases not matched to a gene: 7. The germline V gene encodes CDR1 MNHEY and CDR2 SVGAGI. The CDR3 spans 15 residues.

The CDR3 nucleotides are TGTGCCAGCAAAGCTGCGGGGGGAGGTACGCAGTATTTT. The encoded protein is CASKAAGGGTQYF. The gene calls are TRBV27 and TRBJ2-3; 8 positions agree with TRBD2. Germline CDR1 is MNHEY and CDR2 is SMNVEV (reference sequence). CDR3 length: 13 residues. With 7 bases clipped from V and 8 bases from J, the junction kept 8 bases outside the gene matches.

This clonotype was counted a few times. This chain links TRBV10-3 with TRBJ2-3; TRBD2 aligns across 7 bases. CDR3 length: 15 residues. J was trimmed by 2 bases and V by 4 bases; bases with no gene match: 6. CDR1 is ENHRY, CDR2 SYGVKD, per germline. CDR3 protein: CAISGRRGDTDTQYF. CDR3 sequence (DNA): TGTGCCATCAGTGGCAGACGGGGGGACACAGATACGCAGTATTTT.

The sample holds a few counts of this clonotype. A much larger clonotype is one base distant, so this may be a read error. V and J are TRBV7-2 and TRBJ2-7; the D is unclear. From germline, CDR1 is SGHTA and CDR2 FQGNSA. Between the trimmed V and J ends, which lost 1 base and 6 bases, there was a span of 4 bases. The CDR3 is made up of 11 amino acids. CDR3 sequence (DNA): TGTGCCAGCAGCTTAGTTACCGAGCAGTACTTC. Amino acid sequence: CASSLVTEQYF.